This T cell receptor beta chain was recorded in a study of cytomegalovirus exposure and HLA in healthy donors. 13 Jbeta primers and 60 Vbeta primers were used for the PCR. Produced via immunoSEQ multiplex PCR; TCRdb's table is partial and in-frame only. The listing records 100,000 to 150,000 clones. V was shortened by 4 bases and J by 4 bases, with 10 bases between the two germline ends. CDR1 and CDR2 (germline): ENHRY, SYGVKD. The CDR3 covers 13 residues. The study, taken as a whole, reports: The classifier reportedly diagnosed cytomegalovirus status with high sensitivity and specificity. Analyzed later, association rates of TCRs varied across HLA loci, with DRB1 most and HLA-C fewest. Previous analysis showed most TCR beta V segments were productive about 87% or about 30% of the time.

As for this clone: Its specificity is not known.

The receptor was derived from a man between 25 and 39 years old in good health and CMV-seronegative. V and J are TRBV10-3 and TRBJ1-2, with D hard to call. Sequenced input: PBMCs. The CDR3 coding sequence is TGTGCCATCAGTGTAGAGGGCCGCTATGGCTACACCTTC. Amino acid sequence: CAISVEGRYGYTF.